The 6 T cell receptor beta chains in this list originate from one sample, sequenced in a study of blood T cells in healthy people across ages. A second about 7 to 12 cycle PCR used barcoded and J-beta primers. From the 5' RACE reads, TCRdb called clonotypes with MiXCR, one entry per CDR3 protein. The table records around 1,800,000 distinct CDR3 sequences, approximately 39% of them present only once. Sequencing was performed on blood. Every receptor here comes from a human donor in good health.

The chain is built from TRBV7-9 and TRBJ2-5, with D perhaps matching TRBD1 (6 bases). The CDR3 sequence is 14 residues long. V was clipped by 1 base and J by 4 bases, with 10 bases between them. Germline V lookup: CDR1 SEHNR, CDR2 FQNEAQ (reference sequence). CDR3 loop: CASSLGTATETQYF. In DNA, the CDR3 is TGTGCCAGCAGCTTAGGGACAGCTACAGAGACCCAGTACTTC.

This rearrangement joins TRBV7-2 to TRBJ2-5; D tentatively fits TRBD1 or TRBD2 (5 bases each). Germline assignment: CDR1 SGHTA and CDR2 FQGNSA. This CDR3 is built from 15 residues. Trimming removed 1 base from V and 11 bases from J, with 20 bases in between. This CDR3 reads CASSLEGGGVDEQYF. The DNA of the CDR3 is TGTGCCAGCAGCTTAGAAGGTGGGGGAGTGGATGAGCAGTACTTC.

This clonotype was recorded a few times. The rearrangement links TRBV7-2 to TRBJ2-1; D may be TRBD2 (6 bases). This CDR3 is 14 amino acids long. V was shortened by 3 bases and J by 6 bases, with 12 bases between the two germline ends. Germline V gene data show CDR1 as SGHTA and CDR2 as FQGNSA. The CDR3 region has the DNA TGTGCCAGCAGCTTTTCTAGCGCCCTCAATGAGCAGTTCTTC. Protein sequence: CASSFSSALNEQFF.

This clonotype was recorded once. V gene TRBV3-1 combines with J gene TRBJ1-2, with D possibly matching TRBD1 (5 bases). The CDR3 runs 14 residues. V lost 6 bases to trimming and J lost 6 bases, with 17 bases between them. In germline, CDR1 is LGHDT, CDR2 YNNKEL (reference sequence). The CDR3 protein is CASSVADKTNGYTF. CDR3 sequence (DNA): TGTGCCAGCAGTGTTGCGGACAAAACAAATGGCTACACCTTC.

J is TRBJ1-6 and V is TRBV28; no firm D call. The CDR3 is 13 residues long. Trimming removed 7 bases at V and 10 bases at J, with 14 bases between. Germline CDR1 reads MDHEN; CDR2 reads SYDVKM. DNA of the CDR3: TGTGCCAGCAATGGCGCTTGGCGGTCACCCCTCCACTTT. Protein product: CASNGAWRSPLHF.

The V and J genes are TRBV4-3 and TRBJ1-1; tentative D call: TRBD1 (6 bases). In germline, CDR1 is LGHNA, CDR2 YSLEER. V dropped 3 bases and J dropped 4 bases, with 15 bases sitting between them. The CDR3 extends over 15 amino acids. CDR3 amino acids: CASSHSEQDSTEAFF. DNA for the CDR3: TGCGCCAGCAGCCACTCAGAACAGGACAGCACTGAAGCTTTCTTT.